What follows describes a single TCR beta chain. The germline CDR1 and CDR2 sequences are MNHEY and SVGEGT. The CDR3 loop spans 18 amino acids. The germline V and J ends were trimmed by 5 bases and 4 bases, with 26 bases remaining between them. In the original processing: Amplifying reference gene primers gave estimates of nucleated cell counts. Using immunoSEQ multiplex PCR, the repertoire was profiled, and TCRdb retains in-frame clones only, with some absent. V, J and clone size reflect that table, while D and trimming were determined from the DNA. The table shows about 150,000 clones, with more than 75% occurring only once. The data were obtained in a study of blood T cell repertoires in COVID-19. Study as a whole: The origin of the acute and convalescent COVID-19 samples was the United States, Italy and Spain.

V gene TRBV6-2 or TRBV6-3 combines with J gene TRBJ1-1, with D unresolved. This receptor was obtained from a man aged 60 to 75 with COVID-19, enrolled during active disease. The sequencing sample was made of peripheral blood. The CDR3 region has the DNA TGTGCCAGCAGTCTTACTACGGGAGGGCATGCGACGGGCACTGAAGCTTTCTTT. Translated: CASSLTTGGHATGTEAFF.